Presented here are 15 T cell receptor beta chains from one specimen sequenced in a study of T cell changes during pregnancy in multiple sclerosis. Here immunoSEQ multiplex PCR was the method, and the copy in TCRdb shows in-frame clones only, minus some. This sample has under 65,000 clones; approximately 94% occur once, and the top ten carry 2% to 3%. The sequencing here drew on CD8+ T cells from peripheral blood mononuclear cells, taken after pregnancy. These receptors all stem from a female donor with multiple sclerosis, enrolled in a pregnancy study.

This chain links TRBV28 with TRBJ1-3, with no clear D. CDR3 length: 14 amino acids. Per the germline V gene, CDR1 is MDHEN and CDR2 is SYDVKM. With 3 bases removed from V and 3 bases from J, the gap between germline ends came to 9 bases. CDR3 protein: CASSLGSHGNTIYF. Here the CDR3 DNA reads TGTGCCAGCAGTTTGGGCTCCCATGGAAACACCATATATTTT.

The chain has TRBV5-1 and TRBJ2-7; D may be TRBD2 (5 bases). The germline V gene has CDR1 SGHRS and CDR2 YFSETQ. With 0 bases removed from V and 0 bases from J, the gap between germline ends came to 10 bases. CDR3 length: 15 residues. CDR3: CASSLESGSSYEQYF. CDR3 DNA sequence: TGCGCCAGCAGCTTGGAAAGCGGTAGCTCCTACGAGCAGTACTTC.

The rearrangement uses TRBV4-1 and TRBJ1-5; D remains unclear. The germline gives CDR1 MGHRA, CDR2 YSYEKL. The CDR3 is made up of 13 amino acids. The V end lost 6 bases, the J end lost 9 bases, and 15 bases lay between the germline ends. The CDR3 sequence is CASSNSGIVPQHF. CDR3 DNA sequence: TGCGCCAGCAGTAATAGCGGGATTGTGCCCCAGCATTTT.

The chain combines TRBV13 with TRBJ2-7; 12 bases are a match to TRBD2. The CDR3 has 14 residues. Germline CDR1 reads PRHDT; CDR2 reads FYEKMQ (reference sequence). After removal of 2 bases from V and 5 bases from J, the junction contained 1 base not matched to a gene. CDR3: CASSLRLAGDEQYF. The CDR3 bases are TGTGCCAGCAGCTTAAGACTAGCGGGAGACGAGCAGTACTTC.

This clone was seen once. The DNA of the CDR3 is TGTGCCAGCAGCCCCAGGGTAGCTTCCCCCTACGAGCAGTACTTC. Protein product: CASSPRVASPYEQYF. The genes are TRBV9 and TRBJ2-7; maybe TRBD1 (5 bases). The germline V and J ends were trimmed by 4 bases and 2 bases, with 16 bases remaining between them. The CDR3 sequence is 15 residues long. Germline loops: CDR1 SGDLS, CDR2 YYNGEE.

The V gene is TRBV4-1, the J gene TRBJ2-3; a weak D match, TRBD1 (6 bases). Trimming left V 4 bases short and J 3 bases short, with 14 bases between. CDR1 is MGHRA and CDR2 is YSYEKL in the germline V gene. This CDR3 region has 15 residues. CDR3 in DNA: TGCGCCAGCAGCCCCAGGGGCCGGGCAACAGATACGCAGTATTTT. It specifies CASSPRGRATDTQYF.

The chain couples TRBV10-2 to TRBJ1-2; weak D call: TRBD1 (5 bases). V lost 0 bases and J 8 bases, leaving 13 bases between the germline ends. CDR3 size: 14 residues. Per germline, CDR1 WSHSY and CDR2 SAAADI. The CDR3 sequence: CASSESQAGKGYTF. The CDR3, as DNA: TGCGCCAGCAGTGAGTCTCAGGCAGGGAAGGGCTACACCTTC.

CDR3 coding DNA: TGCAGCGTGACCCCTCGGGGGGGACAATCGGATACGCAGTATTTT. It translates to CSVTPRGGQSDTQYF. V gene TRBV29-1 combines with J gene TRBJ2-3; 8 nucleotides match TRBD2. Per the germline V gene, CDR1 is SQVTM and CDR2 is ANQGSEA. The CDR3 runs to 15 residues. V lost 6 bases, J lost 6 bases, and 14 bases stayed unmatched.

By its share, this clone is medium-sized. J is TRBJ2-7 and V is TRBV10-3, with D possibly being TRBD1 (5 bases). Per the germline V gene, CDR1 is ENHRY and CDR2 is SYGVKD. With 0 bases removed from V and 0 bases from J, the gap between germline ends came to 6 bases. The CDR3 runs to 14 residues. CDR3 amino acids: CAISESDSSYEQYF. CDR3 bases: TGTGCCATCAGTGAGTCCGACAGCTCCTACGAGCAGTACTTC.

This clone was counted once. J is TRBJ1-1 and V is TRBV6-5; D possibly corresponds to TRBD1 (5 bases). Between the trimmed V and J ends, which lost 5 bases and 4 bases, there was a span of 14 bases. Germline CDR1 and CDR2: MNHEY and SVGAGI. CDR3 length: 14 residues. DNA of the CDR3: TGTGCCAGCAGTGCATACGGGGGGGGCACTGAAGCTTTCTTT. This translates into CASSAYGGGTEAFF.

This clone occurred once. CDR3 loop: CASRGLQLCGYRYF. CDR3 DNA: TGTGCCAGCAGAGGACTCCAACTATGTGGTTATCGGTACTTC. V and J are TRBV25-1 and TRBJ2-7; tentative D call: TRBD2 (5 bases). The CDR3 runs to 14 residues. Trimming stripped 6 bases from V and 12 bases from J, with 24 bases between. Per the germline V gene, CDR1 is MGHDK and CDR2 is SYGVNS.

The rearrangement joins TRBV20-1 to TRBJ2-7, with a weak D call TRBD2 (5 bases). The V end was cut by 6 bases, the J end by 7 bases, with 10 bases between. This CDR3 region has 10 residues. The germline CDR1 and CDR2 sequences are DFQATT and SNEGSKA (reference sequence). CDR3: CSAWRGEQYF. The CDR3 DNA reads TGCAGTGCCTGGAGAGGGGAGCAGTACTTC.

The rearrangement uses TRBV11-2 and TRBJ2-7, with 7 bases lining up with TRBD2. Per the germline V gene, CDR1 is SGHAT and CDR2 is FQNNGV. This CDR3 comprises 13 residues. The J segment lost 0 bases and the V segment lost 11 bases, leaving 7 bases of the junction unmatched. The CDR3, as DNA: TGTGCCCAGGGAGGGGAGAGCTCCTACGAGCAGTACTTC. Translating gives CAQGGESSYEQYF.

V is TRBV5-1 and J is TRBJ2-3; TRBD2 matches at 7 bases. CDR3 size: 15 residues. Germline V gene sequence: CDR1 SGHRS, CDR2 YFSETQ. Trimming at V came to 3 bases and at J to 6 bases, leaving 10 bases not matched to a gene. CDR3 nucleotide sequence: TGCGCCAGCAGCTCGTGGGGAGGGTCGGAGGATACGCAGTATTTT. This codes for CASSSWGGSEDTQYF.

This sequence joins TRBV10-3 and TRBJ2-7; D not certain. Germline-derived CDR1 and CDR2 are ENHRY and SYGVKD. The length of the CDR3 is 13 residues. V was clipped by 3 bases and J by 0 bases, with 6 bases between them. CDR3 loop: CAISDGASYEQYF. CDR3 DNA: TGTGCCATCAGTGACGGAGCCTCCTACGAGCAGTACTTC.